This entry describes one T cell receptor beta chain. Its antigen is currently unknown. The entry originates in a study of T cells in Graves' hyperthyroidism and ophthalmopathy. The study's findings and limits: The majority of expanded thyroid clonotypes above 0.001 also appeared in blood. The model foresaw ophthalmopathy a median around 6 months prior to onset. A model built on 13 V-J features separated ophthalmopathy from stable hyperthyroidism.

The CDR3 is 15 amino acids. Germline CDR1 MGHDK, CDR2 SYGVNS. Trimming cost V 4 bases and J 5 bases, with 17 bases left between them. Amplified TCR beta CDR3 regions came from RNA transcripts. Researchers ran a first-round RT-PCR on the TCR CDR3 using the HTBI primer set. MiXCR was run by TCRdb on the multiplex PCR reads, yielding one entry per CDR3 protein. The repertoire holds 450,000 to 700,000 distinct CDR3 sequences, under 60% seen once, with around 17% in the top ten. Sequenced: peripheral blood or thyroid tissue (not recorded which). The clonotype originates from an adult woman with Graves' disease, either hyperthyroidism or ophthalmopathy (not recorded which). This rearrangement joins TRBV25-1 to TRBJ2-5, with TRBD1 as a possible D gene (5 bases). The CDR3 coding sequence is TGTGCCAGCAGTGCTAGACACAGGACCTGGGAGACCCAGTACTTC. As protein: CASSARHRTWETQYF.